The 19 T cell receptor beta chains below come from one sample, sequenced in a study of siplizumab effects on memory and regulatory T cells. Sequencing used immunoSEQ multiplex PCR; TCRdb keeps in-frame clones, though not all of them. The table lists more than 45,000 clones, just over 90% of them singletons. Material for sequencing was CD8+ T cells sorted from blood. The receptors were gathered from a human donor in good health.

V is TRBV11-2 and J is TRBJ2-1; D not certain. Germline values: CDR1 SGHAT, CDR2 FQNNGV. The CDR3 sequence is 12 residues long. V gave up 5 bases and J gave up 10 bases, with 12 bases separating them. The CDR3: CASSPIVQEQFF. CDR3 nucleotides: TGTGCCAGCAGCCCAATCGTCCAGGAGCAGTTCTTC.

This clone appeared a few times. V and J are TRBV7-8 and TRBJ2-7; 9 nucleotides align to TRBD2. The CDR3 consists of 15 residues. J was trimmed by 3 bases and V by 2 bases; bases with no gene match: 5. Germline CDR1 is SGHVS and CDR2 is FQNEAQ. The CDR3 spells CASSLSASGIYEQYF. CDR3 DNA sequence: TGTGCCAGCAGCTTATCGGCTAGCGGGATCTACGAGCAGTACTTC.

The genes are TRBV14 and TRBJ2-2; tentative D call: TRBD1 (5 bases). Trimming took off 5 bases at V and 1 base at J, with 14 bases between the two ends. The CDR3 spans 16 residues. CDR1 SGHDN and CDR2 FVKESK come from the germline V gene. In DNA form, the CDR3 reads TGTGCCAGCAGCTGGTTCGCAGGGATGAACACCGGGGAGCTGTTTTTT. Protein product: CASSWFAGMNTGELFF.

In nucleotides, the CDR3 is TGTGCCAGCAGCTTGACTGGAACGGAGCAGTTCTTC. Its protein is CASSLTGTEQFF. The J gene is TRBJ2-1, the V gene TRBV7-6; D remains ambiguous. V was clipped by 3 bases and J by 10 bases, with 10 bases between them. Per germline, CDR1 SGHVS and CDR2 FNYEAQ. The CDR3 runs to 12 residues. The whole variable domain, filled in from reference TRBV7-6 and TRBJ2-1, reads GAGVSQSPRYKVTKRGQDVALRCDPISGHVSLYWYRQALGQGPEFLTYFNYEAQQDKSGLPNDRFSAERPEGSISTLTIQRTEQRDSAMYRCASSLTGTEQFFGPGTRLTVL.

In its sample, this clone was seen once. Here the CDR3 reads CASSPTGQGLSNEKLFF. Written as DNA, the CDR3 is TGTGCCAGCAGCCCCACGGGACAGGGGCTGTCTAATGAAAAACTGTTTTTT. V usage is TRBV9 and J usage is TRBJ1-4; TRBD1 matches at 10 bases. V lost 4 bases to trimming and J lost 3 bases; unmatched junction nucleotides: 9. There are 17 residues in the CDR3. Germline-derived CDR1 and CDR2 are SGDLS and YYNGEE. Drawing the rest from reference TRBV9 and TRBJ1-4, the complete variable domain is DSGVTQTPKHLITATGQRVTLRCSPRSGDLSVYWYQQSLDQGLQFLIQYYNGEERAKGNILERFSAQQFPDLHSELNLSSLELGDSALYFCASSPTGQGLSNEKLFFGSGTQLSVL.

Note on this clone: Other DNA sequences in this specimen translate into the identical CDR3. This chain joins TRBV27 and TRBJ2-1; 10 bases agree with TRBD2. The J segment lost 4 bases and the V segment lost 6 bases, leaving 6 bases of the junction unmatched. CDR1 MNHEY and CDR2 SMNVEV come from the germline V gene (reference sequence). The CDR3 is 15 amino acids. The CDR3 sequence is CASSSLAGGYNEQFF. Written as DNA, the CDR3 is TGTGCCAGCAGCTCGTTAGCGGGAGGATACAATGAGCAGTTCTTC.

The J gene is TRBJ2-7, the V gene TRBV19; D call uncertain. This CDR3 has 13 amino acids. The ends were cut back, 1 base at V and 3 bases at J, with 7 bases in the middle. The germline gives CDR1 LNHDA, CDR2 SQIVND (reference sequence). CDR3 bases: TGTGCCAGTAGTATAGGCCCTAGCTACGAGCAGTACTTC. It is translated as CASSIGPSYEQYF.

This sequence joins TRBV27 and TRBJ2-7; no clear D gene. The CDR3 consists of 13 residues. The germline V gene encodes CDR1 MNHEY and CDR2 SMNVEV (reference sequence). With 6 bases removed from V and 1 base from J, the gap between germline ends came to 10 bases. Here the CDR3 DNA reads TGTGCCAGCAGCCATACAGAGTCCTACGAGCAGTACTTC. Translated: CASSHTESYEQYF.

A word on this clone: Distinct nucleotide sequences in the sample also encode this CDR3. The chain combines TRBV5-1 with TRBJ1-1; tentative D call: TRBD1 (5 bases). CDR3 length: 14 amino acids. Per the germline V gene, CDR1 is SGHRS and CDR2 is YFSETQ. V lost 0 bases, J lost 0 bases, and 6 bases lay in between. Here the CDR3 reads CASSLEGLNTEAFF. The CDR3 bases are TGCGCCAGCAGCTTGGAGGGGCTGAACACTGAAGCTTTCTTT.

The CDR3 here is CASRGTLTYEQYF. The CDR3 DNA follows: TGTGCCAGCAGGGGGACGCTGACCTACGAGCAGTACTTC. The rearrangement uses TRBV6-1 and TRBJ2-7, with D perhaps TRBD1 or TRBD2 (5 bases each). Germline assignment: CDR1 MNHNS and CDR2 SASEGT. The CDR3 loop spans 13 amino acids. V shed 6 bases and J shed 2 bases, with 11 bases lying between them.

This clone occurred a few times. J is TRBJ2-6 and V is TRBV19; possible D gene TRBD2, 5 bases. V was trimmed by 3 bases and J by 4 bases, leaving 13 bases between them. This CDR3 contains 16 residues. Germline V lookup: CDR1 LNHDA, CDR2 SQIVND (reference sequence). CDR3 in amino acids: CASSITEGSGANVLTF. The DNA of the CDR3 is TGTGCCAGTAGTATTACCGAGGGTTCAGGGGCCAACGTCCTGACTTTC.

As for this clone: Other DNA sequences from this sample encode an identical CDR3 as well. The chain couples TRBV7-9 to TRBJ1-2; D is uncertain. The CDR3 covers 13 residues. In germline, CDR1 is SEHNR, CDR2 FQNEAQ (reference sequence). V was clipped by 1 base and J by 2 bases, with 5 bases between them. CDR3 sequence (DNA): TGTGCCAGCAGCTTAGGCGGAAACTATGGCTACACCTTC. Amino acid sequence: CASSLGGNYGYTF.

The chain is built from TRBV6-1 and TRBJ2-7; a possible D gene is TRBD1 (6 bases). Trimming removed 7 bases at V and 0 bases at J, with 16 bases between. The CDR3 runs 15 residues. Germline V gives CDR1 MNHNS, CDR2 SASEGT. This CDR3 is CASTFPRDTSYEQYF. The CDR3 DNA follows: TGTGCCAGCACGTTCCCCCGGGACACCTCCTACGAGCAGTACTTC.

This sequence joins TRBV28 and TRBJ2-3; a possible D gene is TRBD1 (5 bases). The CDR3 runs to 14 residues. CDR1 is MDHEN and CDR2 is SYDVKM in the germline V gene. Trimming cost V 3 bases and J 5 bases, with 12 bases left between them. The CDR3 is CASSLARQGDTQYF. CDR3 in DNA: TGTGCCAGCAGTTTGGCGCGGCAGGGAGATACGCAGTATTTT.

This sequence joins TRBV7-3 and TRBJ2-1, with TRBD2 matching 8 bases. Trimming at V came to 4 bases and at J to 4 bases, leaving 12 bases not matched to a gene. The CDR3 totals 17 residues. Per the germline V gene, CDR1 is SGHTA and CDR2 is FQGTGA. The CDR3 DNA is TGTGCCAGCAGCTCCCTCAATATTGGCGGGGGGTACAATGAGCAGTTCTTC. Translating gives CASSSLNIGGGYNEQFF.

The chain links TRBV4-1 to TRBJ1-1, with D possibly being TRBD1 (5 bases). This CDR3 is built from 12 residues. Trimming took off 0 bases at V and 10 bases at J, with 9 bases between the two ends. Germline V gives CDR1 MGHRA, CDR2 YSYEKL. The CDR3 DNA sequence: TGCGCCAGCAGCCAAGACTACACAGGAGCTTTCTTT. It is translated as CASSQDYTGAFF.

The V gene is TRBV7-9, the J gene TRBJ2-2; D uncertain. This CDR3 is 12 amino acids long. The V end lost 5 bases, the J end lost 3 bases, and 4 bases lay between the germline ends. The V gene's germline CDR1 is SEHNR and CDR2 FQNEAQ (reference sequence). Here the CDR3 reads CASSRDTGELFF. In DNA form, the CDR3 reads TGTGCCAGCAGCCGGGACACCGGGGAGCTGTTTTTT.

V gene TRBV9 combines with J gene TRBJ1-1; 9 bases are a match to TRBD1. The trim removed 0 bases at V and 12 bases at J, leaving 6 bases unmatched. CDR1 and CDR2 from the germline V gene are SGDLS and YYNGEE. The CDR3 is made up of 13 amino acids. CDR3 coding DNA: TGTGCCAGCAGCGTAGGGTCGGGACAGGGACCTTTCTTT. As protein: CASSVGSGQGPFF.

The chain has TRBV29-1 and TRBJ2-3; the match to TRBD2 covers 8 bases. This CDR3 has 14 amino acids. Germline assignment: CDR1 SQVTM and CDR2 ANQGSEA. The junction had 7 bases not matched to a gene; V was cut back by 3 bases and J by 5 bases. The CDR3 reads CSVDVSAGGDTQYF. DNA for the CDR3: TGCAGCGTTGATGTAAGCGCGGGGGGAGATACGCAGTATTTT.